The 7 T cell receptor beta chains presented below share a single source sample, sequenced in a study of early stage breast cancer tumors (dated 2017 in TCRdb). Library preparation employed the immunoSEQ multiplex PCR assay. Not all clones reach the TCRdb copy of this immuneACCESS table, which keeps in-frame sequences only. Checked studies attribute under half of the gap to unresolved V genes and leave the rest unexplained. The sample has tens of thousands of clones on record, approximately 84% of them singletons. In total, the top ten clones hold over 8.5% of the sample. Sample: blood. These receptors all stem from a person aged 50 to 59 with breast cancer.

The chain employs TRBV5-8 and TRBJ2-7; no reliable D call. The length of the CDR3 is 10 residues. Between the trimmed V and J ends, which lost 2 bases and 5 bases, there was a span of 2 bases. The V gene's germline CDR1 is SGHTS and CDR2 YDEGEE. CDR3 coding DNA: TGTGCCAGCAGCTTCAACGAGCAGTACTTC. Amino acid sequence: CASSFNEQYF.

This clone showed up just once. The rearrangement links TRBV5-1 to TRBJ1-5, with TRBD1 matching 9 bases. V lost 6 bases, J lost 4 bases, and 8 bases stayed unmatched. CDR1 is SGHRS and CDR2 is YFSETQ in the germline V gene. The CDR3 contains 15 residues. The CDR3 DNA sequence: TGCGCCAGCACCCTTACAGGGGGCTGGAATCAGCCCCAGCATTTT. Residues: CASTLTGGWNQPQHF.

The chain is built from TRBV5-1 and TRBJ2-7; 7 bases fit TRBD1. Germline V gives CDR1 SGHRS, CDR2 YFSETQ. Losses at the gene ends were 4 bases for V and 3 bases for J; bases not matched to a gene: 10. This CDR3 region has 15 residues. CDR3 DNA sequence: TGCGCCAGCAGCCCGACCGGGACAGACCTCTACGAGCAGTACTTC. This encodes CASSPTGTDLYEQYF.

V and J are TRBV5-1 and TRBJ2-5; 10 nucleotides line up with TRBD2. This CDR3 is built from 16 residues. Unmatched junction bases numbered 9, after V lost 3 bases and J lost 4 bases. Germline lookup yields CDR1 SGHRS and CDR2 YFSETQ. Written as DNA, the CDR3 is TGCGCCAGCAGCTCTGGTCTAGCGGGGGTTCGAGAGACCCAGTACTTC. The encoded protein is CASSSGLAGVRETQYF.

This chain connects TRBV6-4 to TRBJ2-3; TRBD2 matches at 8 bases. Germline CDR1 reads MRHNA; CDR2 reads SNTAGT. V lost 3 bases and J lost 1; bases outside the gene matches: 0. This CDR3 comprises 14 residues. CDR3: CASSERGGTDTQYF. For the CDR3, the DNA is TGTGCCAGCAGTGAGCGGGGGGGCACAGATACGCAGTATTTT.

The chain recombines TRBV18 with TRBJ2-7; 10 nucleotides align to TRBD2. Trimming at V came to 1 base and at J to 4 bases, leaving 4 bases not matched to a gene. The CDR3 covers 15 residues. Germline values: CDR1 KGHSH, CDR2 LQKENI. CDR3 DNA sequence: TGTGCCAGCTCACCACTTGCTAGCGGGAGTTACGAGCAGTACTTC. This gives the protein CASSPLASGSYEQYF.

This clone has only one observation. The chain employs TRBV2 and TRBJ2-5, with TRBD2 matching over 8 bases. Germline loops: CDR1 SNHLY, CDR2 FYNNEI. The CDR3 sequence is 16 residues long. Trimming removed 3 bases from V and 6 bases from J; junction bases left unmatched: 12. CDR3 sequence: CASSELNSGVGKTQYF. The DNA of the CDR3 is TGTGCCAGCAGTGAGTTGAATAGCGGGGTTGGAAAGACCCAGTACTTC. The full variable domain, its missing parts supplied by reference TRBV2 and TRBJ2-5, is EPEVTQTPSHQVTQMGQEVILRCVPISNHLYFYWYRQILGQKVEFLVSFYNNEISEKSEIFDDQFSVERPDGSNFTLKIRSTKLEDSAMYFCASSELNSGVGKTQYFGPGTRLLVL.